This TCR beta chain appears in the sequencing data of a study of post-analysis software for immune sequencing data. The wider study: Patients with relapsing-remitting, secondary progressive and progressive-relapsing multiple sclerosis courses were all represented. Findings and limits, study-wide: People with multiple sclerosis had a significantly lower normalized Chao1 diversity than controls did. Batch-matched samples strongly co-clustered by F measure. Controls showed lower frequencies than patients for five or six TRBV segments, and TRBV5-6, TRBV5-1 and TRBV20-1 were among these.

A note on this clonotype: Antigen: not known.

The CDR3 loop spans 16 amino acids. Trimming took 7 bases from V and 0 from J, leaving 17 bases between them. CDR1 is SGHRS and CDR2 is YFSETQ in the germline V gene. Libraries were made from TCR beta cDNA, and they carried unique molecular identifiers. Researchers reported some 500,000 cDNA molecules coming from approximately 0.95 to 9.8 million T cells. TCRdb fed the PCR reads into MiXCR, producing one record per CDR3 protein. Of 750,000 to 950,000 distinct CDR3 sequences listed, about 57% are singletons. The origin of this receptor is a girl aged 5 to 17 with multiple sclerosis. V gene TRBV5-1 combines with J gene TRBJ2-1, with D hard to call. The sequencing sample was made of blood. This CDR3 is CASLPGRPTSYNEQFF. The CDR3 nucleotides read TGCGCCAGCCTCCCGGGCCGGCCCACCTCCTACAATGAGCAGTTCTTC.